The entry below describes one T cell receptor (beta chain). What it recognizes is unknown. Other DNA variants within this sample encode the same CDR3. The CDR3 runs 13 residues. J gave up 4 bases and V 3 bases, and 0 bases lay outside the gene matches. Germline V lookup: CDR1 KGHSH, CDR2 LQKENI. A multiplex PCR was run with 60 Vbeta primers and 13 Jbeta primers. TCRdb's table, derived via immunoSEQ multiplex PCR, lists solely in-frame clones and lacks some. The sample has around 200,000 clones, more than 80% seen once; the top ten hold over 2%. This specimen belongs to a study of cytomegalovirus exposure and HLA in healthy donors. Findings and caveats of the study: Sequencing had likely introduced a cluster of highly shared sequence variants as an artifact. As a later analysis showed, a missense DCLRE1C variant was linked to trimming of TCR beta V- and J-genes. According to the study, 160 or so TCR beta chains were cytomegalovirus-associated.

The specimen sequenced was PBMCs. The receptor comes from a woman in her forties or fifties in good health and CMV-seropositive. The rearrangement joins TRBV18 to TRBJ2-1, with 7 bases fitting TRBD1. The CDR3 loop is CASSPGQYNEQFF. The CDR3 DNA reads TGTGCCAGCTCACCGGGACAGTACAATGAGCAGTTCTTC.